This T cell receptor (beta chain) came from a study of T cell responses to AZD1222 COVID-19 vaccine. Study-wide points: Donors were mostly white British, more females; clonal diversity possibly underestimated. Spike-specific TCRs gained breadth and depth after people received two AZD1222 doses. CD4 TCRs covered the whole spike, strongest at regions 160-218 and 743-854.

The CDR3 totals 15 residues. Germline assignment: CDR1 LNHNV and CDR2 YYDKDF (reference sequence). Trimming pared 0 bases from V and 8 bases from J, leaving 16 bases between. Repertoires were generated with immunoSEQ multiplex PCR, while TCRdb's copy carries only in-frame clones and drops some. The table has tens of thousands of clones, approximately 85% seen once. Notes on this clone: Its matching antigen is unknown.

The V call is TRBV15, the J call TRBJ1-2; perhaps TRBD1 as D (5 bases). The source is an adult who received the AZD1222 COVID-19 vaccine. The sample was peripheral blood, taken 28 days after the second AZD1222 dose. CDR3 DNA: TGTGCCACCAGCAGAGATGTCGGCAGGGTGTGGGGCTACACCTTC. Amino acid sequence: CATSRDVGRVWGYTF.